The rows below give T cell receptor beta chains drawn from one sample of a study of T cell repertoires in cytomegalovirus infection. One entry per CDR3 protein, called by TCRdb with MiXCR from the reads. The sample has some 400,000 distinct CDR3 sequences, approximately 31% seen once. Material: PBMCs. The receptors derive from a human donor in good health (CMV status not recorded). Some clones in this sample may be carry-over from other donors' samples. Both conserved end residues are part of each CDR3. A D gene is named only where the DNA matches it firmly. Only part of the rows carry a size: once, few, many, or a class if the clone is expanded.

>-|-|TRBV10-3|13|TRBJ2-3
CAIQTDGADTQYF
TGTGCCATCCAGACGGACGGAGCAGATACGCAGTATTTT
>many|-|TRBV7-2|14|TRBJ2-5
CASSLAGSGETQYF
TGTGCCAGCAGCTTAGCCGGGAGCGGAGAGACCCAGTACTTC
>-|TRBD2|TRBV6-6|13|TRBJ2-3
CASGGLAGDTQYF
TGTGCCAGTGGGGGACTAGCGGGTGATACGCAGTATTTT
>few|-|TRBV12-3/TRBV12-4|18|TRBJ2-6
CASSFSQPLGYGANVLTF
TGTGCCAGCAGTTTCTCACAGCCCTTAGGTTATGGGGCCAACGTCCTGACTTTC
>-|-|TRBV23-1|17|TRBJ1-6
CASSHYQGATYNSPLHF
TGCGCCAGCAGTCATTATCAGGGAGCTACCTATAATTCACCCCTCCACTTT
>-|TRBD1|TRBV12-3/TRBV12-4|17|TRBJ2-3
CASSLTPGGAGTDTQYF
TGTGCCAGCAGTCTAACTCCAGGGGGCGCAGGGACAGATACGCAGTATTTT
>-|TRBD2|TRBV6-1|15|TRBJ2-1
CASSSLVTSTHEQFF
TGTGCCAGCAGTTCTCTAGTGACTAGCACCCATGAGCAGTTCTTC
>many|-|TRBV12-3/TRBV12-4|13|TRBJ1-2
CASRGGANYGYTF
TGTGCCAGCAGGGGGGGAGCTAACTATGGCTACACCTTC
>many|-|TRBV7-8|14|TRBJ1-4
CASSQRSAREKLFF
TGTGCCAGCAGCCAGCGGTCGGCTCGGGAAAAACTGTTTTTT
>many|-|TRBV7-8|15|TRBJ2-3
CASSLDGHDTDTQYF
TGTGCCAGCAGCTTAGACGGACACGACACAGATACGCAGTATTTT
>many|TRBD2|TRBV7-9|15|TRBJ2-1
CASSETSGKNNEQFF
TGTGCCAGCAGCGAGACTAGCGGGAAGAACAATGAGCAGTTCTTC
>-|TRBD1|TRBV5-5|17|TRBJ1-3
CASSPFLPTGPGNTIYF
TGTGCCAGCAGCCCGTTCCTCCCGACAGGGCCCGGAAACACCATATATTTT
>many|-|TRBV27|17|TRBJ1-6
CASSPPPRHSYNSPLHF
TGTGCCAGCAGTCCGCCCCCAAGACACTCCTATAATTCACCCCTCCACTTT
>-|TRBD1|TRBV14|15|TRBJ1-2
CASSQHLQGIRGYTF
TGTGCCAGCAGCCAACATTTACAGGGGATAAGGGGCTACACCTTC
>-|-|TRBV19|15|TRBJ2-1
CASSIALVGYGEQFF
TGTGCCAGTAGTATAGCCCTTGTGGGGTACGGTGAGCAGTTCTTC
>many|TRBD2|TRBV7-8|13|TRBJ2-5
CASSSGGQETQYF
TGTGCCAGCAGTTCGGGGGGGCAAGAGACCCAGTACTTC
>-|-|TRBV7-2|15|TRBJ2-7
CASNYTRGGPYEQYF
TGTGCCAGCAACTATACCCGGGGCGGGCCCTACGAGCAGTACTTC
>few|TRBD1|TRBV7-8|13|TRBJ2-5
CASTNRGRETQYF
TGTGCCAGCACCAACAGGGGTCGAGAGACCCAGTACTTC
>few|-|TRBV28|14|TRBJ1-1
CASSFPIMNQKAFF
TGTGCCAGCAGTTTCCCCATTATGAACCAAAAAGCTTTCTTT
>-|TRBD1|TRBV11-3|14|TRBJ2-7
CASSRDSISYEQYF
TGTGCCAGCAGCCGGGACAGCATCTCCTACGAGCAGTACTTC
>-|-|TRBV15|17|TRBJ2-5
CATSRVIKSEYQETQNF
TGTGCCACCAGCAGAGTAATAAAGTCAGAGTACCAAGAGACCCAGAACTTC
>-|TRBD1|TRBV19|15|TRBJ1-6
CASSPPGQTNSPLHF
TGTGCCAGTTCTCCTCCGGGACAGACGAATTCACCCCTCCACTTT
>few|-|TRBV20-1|15|TRBJ1-5
CSARAEEARFQPQHF
TGCAGTGCTAGAGCCGAGGAGGCGCGCTTTCAGCCCCAGCATTTT
>few|TRBD2|TRBV14|18|TRBJ2-2
CASSPRVAAGLNTGELFF
TGTGCCAGCAGCCCTAGGGTCGCAGCGGGGCTGAACACCGGGGAGCTGTTTTTT
>-|TRBD1|TRBV7-2|16|TRBJ1-1
CASSLRTGQRNTEAFF
TGTGCCAGCAGCTTGAGGACAGGGCAAAGGAACACTGAAGCTTTCTTT
>few|TRBD1|TRBV7-9|17|TRBJ1-5
CASSTGQGISSNQPQHF
TGTGCCAGCAGCACCGGACAGGGAATTTCGTCCAATCAGCCCCAGCATTTT
>many|-|TRBV7-2|11|TRBJ2-5
CASSPSETQYF
TGTGCCAGCAGCCCCTCGGAGACCCAGTACTTC
>few|-|TRBV7-9|14|TRBJ1-4
CASSVGTANEKLFF
TGTGCCAGCAGCGTCGGGACGGCCAATGAAAAACTGTTTTTT
>few|-|TRBV10-2|10|TRBJ2-1
CASMDNEQFF
TGCGCCAGCATGGACAATGAGCAGTTCTTC
>few|-|TRBV5-4|14|TRBJ1-6
CASSLVDGHSPLHF
TGTGCCAGCAGCTTGGTCGACGGCCACTCACCCCTCCACTTT
>-|TRBD2|TRBV10-2|16|TRBJ2-1
CASTPSGLALLNEQFF
TGCGCCAGCACCCCCAGTGGACTAGCCTTACTCAATGAGCAGTTCTTC
>-|-|TRBV4-1|13|TRBJ1-2
CASSTLEGFGYTF
TGCGCCAGCAGCACCCTGGAGGGCTTCGGCTACACCTTC
>-|-|TRBV27|13|TRBJ1-1
CASRGGLNTEDFF
TGTGCCAGCAGGGGGGGACTGAACACTGAAGATTTCTTT
>few|TRBD1|TRBV5-4|15|TRBJ1-2
CASSLDIWTGHGYTF
TGTGCCAGCAGCTTGGATATATGGACAGGGCATGGCTACACCTTC
>-|-|TRBV3-1|17|TRBJ2-1
CASSPLFRGSSYNEQFF
TGTGCCAGCAGCCCCCTCTTTCGGGGGAGCTCCTACAATGAGCAGTTCTTC
>many|TRBD2|TRBV7-8|15|TRBJ2-5
CASSSGLAVQETQYF
TGTGCCAGCAGCTCGGGACTAGCGGTCCAAGAGACCCAGTACTTC
>many|-|TRBV19|14|TRBJ1-2
CASAHTGNLNGYTF
TGTGCCAGTGCCCACACAGGGAATTTAAACGGCTACACCTTC
>-|TRBD2|TRBV12-3/TRBV12-4|15|TRBJ2-7
CASSLGTSGYYEQYF
TGTGCCAGCAGTTTGGGGACTAGCGGCTACTACGAGCAGTACTTC
>-|-|TRBV11-2|12|TRBJ2-4
CASSFTLNIQYF
TGTGCCAGCAGCTTTACTTTAAACATTCAGTACTTC
>few|TRBD2|TRBV6-1|16|TRBJ2-3
CASSEVGGGVTDTQYF
TGTGCCAGCAGTGAAGTGGGCGGGGGGGTCACAGATACGCAGTATTTT
>-|-|TRBV6-2/TRBV6-3|13|TRBJ1-1
CASSYKWDGEAFF
TGTGCCAGCAGTTACAAATGGGACGGTGAAGCTTTCTTT
>many|TRBD1|TRBV15|15|TRBJ2-3
CATSMGQADTDTQYF
TGTGCCACCAGCATGGGACAGGCCGACACAGATACGCAGTATTTT
>many|TRBD2|TRBV7-3|15|TRBJ2-1
CASSLVSGGRREQFF
TGTGCCAGCAGCTTAGTTAGCGGGGGAAGGCGAGAGCAGTTCTTC
>-|-|TRBV27|14|TRBJ1-5
CASSLWGGGQPQHF
TGTGCCAGCAGTTTATGGGGGGGGGGCCAGCCCCAGCATTTT
>-|-|TRBV4-1|15|TRBJ1-1
CASSQELGGGTEAFF
TGCGCCAGCAGCCAAGAGTTGGGGGGGGGAACTGAAGCTTTCTTT
>few|TRBD1|TRBV10-3|14|TRBJ1-1
CAISEGPQGIEAFF
TGTGCCATCAGTGAAGGCCCACAGGGGATTGAAGCTTTCTTT
>-|TRBD1|TRBV14|15|TRBJ1-1
CASSLRQGWDTEAFF
TGTGCCAGCAGCCTACGACAGGGTTGGGATACTGAAGCTTTCTTT
>-|-|TRBV15|13|TRBJ2-5
CATSRVRWETQYF
TGTGCCACCAGCAGAGTTCGATGGGAGACCCAGTACTTC
>-|-|TRBV7-6|15|TRBJ2-1
CASSSDGGQMNEQLF
TGCGCCAGCAGCTCGGATGGAGGACAGATGAATGAGCAGTTATTC
>-|-|TRBV4-1|18|TRBJ2-1
CASSQDGPPRASYNEQFF
TGCGCCAGCAGCCAAGATGGGCCCCCAAGGGCCTCCTACAATGAGCAGTTCTTC
>-|-|TRBV6-1|11|TRBJ2-1
CDSSKGNEQFF
TGTGACAGCAGTAAGGGGAATGAGCAGTTCTTC
>-|TRBD1|TRBV6-6|16|TRBJ1-5
CASSSPGQGQGQPQHF
TGTGCCAGCAGTTCTCCGGGACAGGGACAAGGACAGCCCCAGCATTTT
>-|-|TRBV29-1|14|TRBJ2-7
CSARSSGVSYEQYF
TGCAGCGCGAGGTCCTCTGGGGTCTCCTACGAGCAGTACTTC
>-|TRBD1|TRBV6-2/TRBV6-3|16|TRBJ2-7
CASRTSRGHGPYEQYF
TGTGCCAGCAGGACCTCCAGGGGGCACGGACCTTACGAGCAGTACTTC
>many|TRBD2|TRBV11-2|14|TRBJ2-7
CASSSERGAYEQYF
TGTGCCAGCAGCTCGGAGCGGGGCGCCTACGAGCAGTACTTC
>-|TRBD2|TRBV4-1|16|TRBJ2-7
CASSQGGRGGSYEQYF
TGCGCCAGCAGCCAAGGGGGGAGGGGTGGGTCCTACGAGCAGTACTTC
>few|-|TRBV24-1|15|TRBJ2-5
CATSDPRDAQETQYF
TGTGCCACCAGTGATCCCCGGGACGCGCAAGAGACCCAGTACTTC
>-|TRBD1|TRBV12-3/TRBV12-4|15|TRBJ1-5
CARRPTGANNQPQPF
TGTGCCAGAAGACCCACAGGGGCCAACAATCAGCCCCAGCCTTTT